The clone carrying this T cell receptor beta chain was counted many times. This CDR3 has 14 amino acids. Trimming removed 6 bases at V and 5 bases at J, with 16 bases between. CDR1 and CDR2 (germline): KGHSH, LQKENI. TCRdb passed the 5' RACE reads through MiXCR, listing each CDR3 protein once. The sample records tens of thousands of distinct CDR3 sequences, roughly 6.9% being singletons. This sample was taken from a study of spatial heterogeneity in lung cancer. Time point noted: sample taken at primary tumor resection. Sequencing of whole RNA from tumor, nontumor lung or frozen PBMC involved no sorting.

Sequenced here: PBMCs, sampled at surgery. This chain uses TRBV18 with TRBJ1-1, with TRBD1 as a possible D gene (6 bases). The TCR comes from a male donor with early-stage non-small cell lung cancer. The CDR3: CASSPSLQGTEAFF. CDR3 DNA sequence: TGTGCCAGCTCCCCCAGCTTACAGGGAACTGAAGCTTTCTTT. The whole variable domain, remainder taken from reference TRBV18 and TRBJ1-1, is NAGVMQNPRHLVRRRGQEARLRCSPMKGHSHVYWYRQLPEEGLKFMVYLQKENIIDESGMPKERFSAEFPKEGPSILRIQQVVRGDSAAYFCASSPSLQGTEAFFGQGTRLTVV.